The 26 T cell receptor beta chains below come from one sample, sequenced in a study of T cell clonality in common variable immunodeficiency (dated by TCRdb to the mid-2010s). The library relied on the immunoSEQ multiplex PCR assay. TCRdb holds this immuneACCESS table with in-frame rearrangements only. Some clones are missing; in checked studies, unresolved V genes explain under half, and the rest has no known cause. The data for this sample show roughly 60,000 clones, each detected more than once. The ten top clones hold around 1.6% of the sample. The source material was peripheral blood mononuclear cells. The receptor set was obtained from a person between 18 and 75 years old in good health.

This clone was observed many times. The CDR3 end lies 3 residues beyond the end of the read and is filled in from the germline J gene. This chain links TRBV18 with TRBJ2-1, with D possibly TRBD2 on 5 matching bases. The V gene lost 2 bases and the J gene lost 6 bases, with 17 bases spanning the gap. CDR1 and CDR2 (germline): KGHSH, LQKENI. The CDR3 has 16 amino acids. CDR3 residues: CASSPSRAALGNEQFF. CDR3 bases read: TGTGCCAGCTCACCATCGCGGGCCGCTCTGGGCAATGAG.

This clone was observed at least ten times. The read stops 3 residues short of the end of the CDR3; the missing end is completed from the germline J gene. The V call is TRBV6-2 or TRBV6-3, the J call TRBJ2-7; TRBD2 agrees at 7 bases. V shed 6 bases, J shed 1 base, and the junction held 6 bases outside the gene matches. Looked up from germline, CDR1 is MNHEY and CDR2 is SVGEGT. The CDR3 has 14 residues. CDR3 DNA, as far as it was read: TGTGCCAGCAGACCTCCTAGCGGATCCTACGAG. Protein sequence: CASRPPSGSYE. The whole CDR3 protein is CASRPPSGSYEQYF.

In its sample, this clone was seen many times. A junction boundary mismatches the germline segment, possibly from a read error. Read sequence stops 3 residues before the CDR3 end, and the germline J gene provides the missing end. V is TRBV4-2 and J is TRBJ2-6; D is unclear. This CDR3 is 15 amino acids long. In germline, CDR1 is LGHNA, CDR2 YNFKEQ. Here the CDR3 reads CASSHRYSGANVLTF. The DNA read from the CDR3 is TGCGCCAGCAGCCACCGTTACTCTGGGGCCAACGTC.

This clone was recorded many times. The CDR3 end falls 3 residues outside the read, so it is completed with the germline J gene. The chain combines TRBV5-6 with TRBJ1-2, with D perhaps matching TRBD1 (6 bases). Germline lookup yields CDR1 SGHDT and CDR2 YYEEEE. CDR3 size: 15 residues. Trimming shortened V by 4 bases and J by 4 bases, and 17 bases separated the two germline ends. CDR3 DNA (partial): TGTGCCAGCAGCCCGGCGGCAGGGGAGGTCTATGGC. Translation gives CASSPAAGEVYG. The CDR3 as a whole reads CASSPAAGEVYGYTF.

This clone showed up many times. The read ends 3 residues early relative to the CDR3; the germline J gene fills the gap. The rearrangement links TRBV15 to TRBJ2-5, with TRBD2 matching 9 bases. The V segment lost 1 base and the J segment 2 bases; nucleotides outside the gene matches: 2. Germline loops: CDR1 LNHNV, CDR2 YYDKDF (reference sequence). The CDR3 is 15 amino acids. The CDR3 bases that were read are TGTGCCACCAGCAGAGCGACTAGCGGACAAGAGACC. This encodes CATSRATSGQET. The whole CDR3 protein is CATSRATSGQETQYF. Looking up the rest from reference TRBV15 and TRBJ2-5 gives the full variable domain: DAMVIQNPRYQVTQFGKPVTLSCSQTLNHNVMYWYQQKSSQAPKLLFHYYDKDFNNEADTPDNFQSRRPNTSFCFLDIRSPGLGDTAMYLCATSRATSGQETQYFGPGTRLLVL.

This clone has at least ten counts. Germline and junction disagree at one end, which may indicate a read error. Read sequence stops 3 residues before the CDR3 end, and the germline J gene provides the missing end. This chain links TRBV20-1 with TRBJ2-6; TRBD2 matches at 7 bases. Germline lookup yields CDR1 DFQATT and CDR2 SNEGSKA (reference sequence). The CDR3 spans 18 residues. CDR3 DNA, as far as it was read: TGCAGTGCTAGCACCCTCCCAGCGGGGAAATCTGAGGCCAACGTC. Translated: CSASTLPAGKSEANV. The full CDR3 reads CSASTLPAGKSEANVLTF.

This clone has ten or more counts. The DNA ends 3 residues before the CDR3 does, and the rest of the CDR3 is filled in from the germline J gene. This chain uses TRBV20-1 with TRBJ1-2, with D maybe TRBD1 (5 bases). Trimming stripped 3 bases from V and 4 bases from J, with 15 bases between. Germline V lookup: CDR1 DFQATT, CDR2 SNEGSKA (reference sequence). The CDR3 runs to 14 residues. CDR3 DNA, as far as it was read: TGCAGTGCTAGCCCAGCGGGTGGGACCTATGGC. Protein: CSASPAGGTYG. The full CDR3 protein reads CSASPAGGTYGYTF.

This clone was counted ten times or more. CDR3 protein: CASSQVAGVGDTQYF. The DNA read from the CDR3 is TGTGCCAGCAGCCAAGTAGCGGGAGTGGGGGATACG. The rearrangement joins TRBV9 to TRBJ2-3, with 9 positions matching TRBD2. The CDR3 goes on 3 residues after the read ends, and that part is filled in from the germline J gene. Per the germline V gene, CDR1 is SGDLS and CDR2 is YYNGEE. The V and J ends lost 4 bases and 6 bases, in that order; junction bases with no gene match: 9. CDR3 length: 15 residues.

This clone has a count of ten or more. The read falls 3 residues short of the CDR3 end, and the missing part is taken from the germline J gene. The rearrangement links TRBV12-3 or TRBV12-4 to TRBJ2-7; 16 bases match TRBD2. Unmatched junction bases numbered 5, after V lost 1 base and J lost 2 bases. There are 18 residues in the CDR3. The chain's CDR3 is CASSLGGTSGRVTYEQYF. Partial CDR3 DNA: TGTGCCAGCAGTTTAGGCGGGACTAGCGGGAGGGTTACCTACGAG.

CDR3: CASSRVGQGGDEQYF. The CDR3 DNA, read in part, is TGTGCCAGCAGTCGGGTGGGACAGGGTGGCGACGAG. The chain links TRBV5-8 to TRBJ2-7; 9 bases match TRBD1. The observed sequence ends 3 residues before the CDR3 terminus, with the missing tail filled in from the germline J gene. This CDR3 region has 15 residues. Per germline, CDR1 SGHTS and CDR2 YDEGEE. J gave up 5 bases and V 5 bases, and 11 bases lay outside the gene matches. The entire variable domain, with the rest obtained from reference TRBV5-8 and TRBJ2-7, is as follows: EAGVTQSPTHLIKTRGQQATLRCSPISGHTSVYWYQQALGLGLQFLLWYDEGEERNRGNFPPRFSGRQFPNYSSELNVNALELEDSALYLCASSRVGQGGDEQYFGPGTRLTVT.

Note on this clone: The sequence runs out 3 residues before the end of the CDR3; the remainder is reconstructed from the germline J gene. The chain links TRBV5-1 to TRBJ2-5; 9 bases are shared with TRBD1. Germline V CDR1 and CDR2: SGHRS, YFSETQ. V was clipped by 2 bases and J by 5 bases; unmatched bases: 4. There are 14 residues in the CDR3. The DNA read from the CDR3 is TGCGCCAGCAGCTTACAGGGGGCTGGGGAGACC. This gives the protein CASSLQGAGET. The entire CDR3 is CASSLQGAGETQYF.

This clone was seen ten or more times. The DNA read from the CDR3 is TGTGCCAGCAGGACAGGTCGGGGGGCTAATGAAAAA. It is translated as CASRTGRGANEK. The full CDR3 protein reads CASRTGRGANEKLFF. The chain uses TRBV11-2 and TRBJ1-4, with a weak D call TRBD1 (6 bases). The CDR3 end falls 3 residues outside the read, so it is completed with the germline J gene. The CDR3 spans 15 residues. Germline CDR1 and CDR2: SGHAT and FQNNGV. V shed 6 bases and J shed 3 bases, with 14 bases lying between them.

CDR3 sequence reads: CASSLSPSEETQYF. Partial CDR3 DNA: TGCGCCAGCAGCTTGTCCCCTTCTGAAGAGACC. V is TRBV5-1 and J is TRBJ2-5; D remains unclear. The missing CDR3 end, 3 residues past where the read stops, is filled in from the germline J gene. V was clipped by 1 base and J by 3 bases, with 10 bases between them. There are 14 residues in the CDR3. The germline V gene has CDR1 SGHRS and CDR2 YFSETQ. The complete variable domain, with remaining parts taken from reference TRBV5-1 and TRBJ2-5, reads KAGVTQTPRYLIKTRGQQVTLSCSPISGHRSVSWYQQTPGQGLQFLFEYFSETQRNKGNFPGRFSGRQFSNSRSEMNVSTLELGDSALYLCASSLSPSEETQYFGPGTRLLVL.

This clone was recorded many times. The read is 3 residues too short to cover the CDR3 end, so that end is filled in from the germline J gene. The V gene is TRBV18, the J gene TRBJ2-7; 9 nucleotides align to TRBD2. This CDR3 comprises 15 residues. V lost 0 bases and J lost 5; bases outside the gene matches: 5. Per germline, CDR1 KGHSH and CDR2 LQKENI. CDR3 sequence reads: CASSPPGGREHEQYF. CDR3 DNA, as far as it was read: TGTGCCAGCTCACCACCAGGCGGGAGGGAACACGAG.

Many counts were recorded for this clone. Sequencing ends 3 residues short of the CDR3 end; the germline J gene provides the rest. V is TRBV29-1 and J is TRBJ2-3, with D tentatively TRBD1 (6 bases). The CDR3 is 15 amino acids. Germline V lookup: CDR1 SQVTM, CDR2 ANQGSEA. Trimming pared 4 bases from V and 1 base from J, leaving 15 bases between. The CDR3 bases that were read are TGCAGCGTTGGTCGGGACACCTTCGGCACAGATACG. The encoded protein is CSVGRDTFGTDT. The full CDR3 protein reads CSVGRDTFGTDTQYF.

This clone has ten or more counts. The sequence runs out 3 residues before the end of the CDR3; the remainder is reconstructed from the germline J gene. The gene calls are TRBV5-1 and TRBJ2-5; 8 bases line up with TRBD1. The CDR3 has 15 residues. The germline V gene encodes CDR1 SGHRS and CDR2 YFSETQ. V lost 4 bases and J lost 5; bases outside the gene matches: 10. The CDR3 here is CASSLNQGARETQYF. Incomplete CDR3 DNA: TGCGCCAGCAGCCTTAATCAGGGGGCGCGGGAGACC.

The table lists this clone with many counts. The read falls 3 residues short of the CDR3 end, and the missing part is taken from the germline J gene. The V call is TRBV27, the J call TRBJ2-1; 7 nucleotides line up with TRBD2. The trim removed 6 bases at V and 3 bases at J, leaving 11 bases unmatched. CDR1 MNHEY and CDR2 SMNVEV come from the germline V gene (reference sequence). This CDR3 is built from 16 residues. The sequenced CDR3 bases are TGTGCCAGCAGGAAGATAGCGGGCAGGGTCTACAATGAG. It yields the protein CASRKIAGRVYNE. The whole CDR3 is CASRKIAGRVYNEQFF.

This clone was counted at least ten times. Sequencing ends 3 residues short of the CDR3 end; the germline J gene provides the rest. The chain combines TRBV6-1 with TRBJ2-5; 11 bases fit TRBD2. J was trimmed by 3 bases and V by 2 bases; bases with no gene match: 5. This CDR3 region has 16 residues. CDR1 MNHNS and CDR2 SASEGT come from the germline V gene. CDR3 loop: CASSEPGTSGKETQYF. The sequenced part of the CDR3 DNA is TGTGCCAGCAGTGAACCCGGGACTAGCGGAAAAGAGACC.

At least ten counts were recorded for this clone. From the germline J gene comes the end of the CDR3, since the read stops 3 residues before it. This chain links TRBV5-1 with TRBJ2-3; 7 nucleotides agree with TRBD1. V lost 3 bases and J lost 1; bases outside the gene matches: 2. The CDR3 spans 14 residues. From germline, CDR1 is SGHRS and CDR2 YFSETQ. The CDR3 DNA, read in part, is TGCGCCAGCAGCTCCCAGGGGGGCACAGATACG. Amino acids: CASSSQGGTDT. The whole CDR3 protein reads CASSSQGGTDTQYF.

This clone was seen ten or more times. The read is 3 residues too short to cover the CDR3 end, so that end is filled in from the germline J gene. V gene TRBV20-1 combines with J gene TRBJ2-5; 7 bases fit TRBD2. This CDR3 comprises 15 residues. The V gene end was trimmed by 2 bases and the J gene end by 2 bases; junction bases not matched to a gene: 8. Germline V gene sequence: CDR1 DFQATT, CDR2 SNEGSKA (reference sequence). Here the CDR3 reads CSARKASGFQETQYF. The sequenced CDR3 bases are TGCAGTGCTAGAAAGGCTAGCGGCTTTCAAGAGACC.

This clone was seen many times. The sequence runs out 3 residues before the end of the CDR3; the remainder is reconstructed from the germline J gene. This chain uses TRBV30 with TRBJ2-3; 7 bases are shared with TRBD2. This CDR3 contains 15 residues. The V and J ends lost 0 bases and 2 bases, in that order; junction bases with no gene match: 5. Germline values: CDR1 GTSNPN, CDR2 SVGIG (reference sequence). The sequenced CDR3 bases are TGTGCCTGGAGTGTTTCTGCGGGAGCCACAGATACG. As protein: CAWSVSAGATDT. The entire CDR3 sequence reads CAWSVSAGATDTQYF.

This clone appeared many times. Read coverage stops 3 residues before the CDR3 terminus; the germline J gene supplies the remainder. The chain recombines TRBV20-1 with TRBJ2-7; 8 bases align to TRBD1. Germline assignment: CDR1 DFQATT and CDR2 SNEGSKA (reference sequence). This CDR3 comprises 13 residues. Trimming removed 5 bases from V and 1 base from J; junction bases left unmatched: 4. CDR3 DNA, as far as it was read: TGCAGTGCTCCGACAGGGGCTTCCTACGAG. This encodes CSAPTGASYE. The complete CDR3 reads CSAPTGASYEQYF.

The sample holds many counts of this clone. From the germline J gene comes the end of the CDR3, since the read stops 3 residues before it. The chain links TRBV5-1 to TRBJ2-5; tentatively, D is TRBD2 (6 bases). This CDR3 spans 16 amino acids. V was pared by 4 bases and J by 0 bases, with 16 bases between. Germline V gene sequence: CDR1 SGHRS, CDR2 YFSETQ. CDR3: CASSLRRGSDQETQYF. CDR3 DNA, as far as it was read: TGCGCCAGCAGCCTGAGGCGGGGATCAGACCAAGAGACC.

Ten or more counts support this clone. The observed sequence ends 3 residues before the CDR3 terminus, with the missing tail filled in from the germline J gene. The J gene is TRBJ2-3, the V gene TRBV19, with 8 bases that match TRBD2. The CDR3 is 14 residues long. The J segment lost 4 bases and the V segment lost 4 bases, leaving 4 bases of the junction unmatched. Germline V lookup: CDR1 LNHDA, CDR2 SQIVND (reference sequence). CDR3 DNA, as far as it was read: TGTGCCAGTAGTAGGGGACTAGGTGCAGATACG. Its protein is CASSRGLGADT. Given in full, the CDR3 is CASSRGLGADTQYF. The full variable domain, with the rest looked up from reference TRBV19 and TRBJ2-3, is DGGITQSPKYLFRKEGQNVTLSCEQNLNHDAMYWYRQDPGQGLRLIYYSQIVNDFQKGDIAEGYSVSREKKESFPLTVTSAQKNPTAFYLCASSRGLGADTQYFGPGTRLTVL.

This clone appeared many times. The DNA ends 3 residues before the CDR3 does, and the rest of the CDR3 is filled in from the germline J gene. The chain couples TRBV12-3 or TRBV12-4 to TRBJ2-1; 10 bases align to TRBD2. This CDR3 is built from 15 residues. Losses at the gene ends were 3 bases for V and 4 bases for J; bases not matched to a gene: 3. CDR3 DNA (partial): TGTGCCAGCAGTTTCGGGACTAGCGCGTACAATGAG. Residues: CASSFGTSAYNE. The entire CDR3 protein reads CASSFGTSAYNEQFF.

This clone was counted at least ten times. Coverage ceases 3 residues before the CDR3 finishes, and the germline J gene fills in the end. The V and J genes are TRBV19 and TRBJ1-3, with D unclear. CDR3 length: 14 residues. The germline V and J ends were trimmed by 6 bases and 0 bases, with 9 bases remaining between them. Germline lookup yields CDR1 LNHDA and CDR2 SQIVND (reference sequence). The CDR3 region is CASSYGVSGNTIYF. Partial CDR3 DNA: TGTGCCAGTAGCTACGGGGTCTCTGGAAACACC.